Each of the 20 T cell receptor beta chains below was sequenced from the same sample in a study of blood T cell repertoires in COVID-19. TCRdb's table, derived via immunoSEQ multiplex PCR, lists solely in-frame clones and lacks some. In the table there are approximately 90,000 clones, approximately 84% of which are singletons. Sequencing used peripheral blood. The receptor source for this set is a man between 65 and 80 years old with COVID-19, enrolled during active disease.

The chain couples TRBV21-1 to TRBJ2-1; the table's D call, TRBD2, was not checked against the DNA. TRBV21-1 constitutes a pseudogene. This CDR3 has 15 amino acids. The DNA of the CDR3 is TGTGCCAGCAGCAAAGATAGTCGACTCTACAATGAGCAGTTCTTC. Its translation: CASSKDSRLYNEQFF.

J is TRBJ1-1 and V is TRBV15; D is possibly TRBD1 (5 bases). The germline V and J ends were trimmed by 8 bases and 4 bases, with 26 bases remaining between them. This CDR3 region has 17 residues. Germline CDR1 and CDR2: LNHNV and YYDKDF (reference sequence). This chain's CDR3 is CATRISGPGWGGTEAFF. The DNA for the CDR3 is TGTGCCACCCGCATATCGGGACCGGGGTGGGGGGGCACTGAAGCTTTCTTT.

This clone has a handful of counts. The rearrangement joins TRBV6-6 to TRBJ2-1; no clear D gene. Germline-derived CDR1 and CDR2 are MNHNY and SVGAGI (reference sequence). With 3 bases removed from V and 6 bases from J, the gap between germline ends came to 12 bases. This CDR3 region has 14 residues. CDR3 DNA sequence: TGTGCCAGCAGTTATTTTCCCAGATTCAATGAGCAGTTCTTC. It is translated as CASSYFPRFNEQFF.

The rearrangement uses TRBV2 and TRBJ2-5; no clear D gene. The CDR3 has 12 residues. Trimming removed 7 bases at V and 2 bases at J, with 8 bases between. Germline V CDR1 and CDR2: SNHLY, FYNNEI. The CDR3 DNA reads TGTGCCAGCAAGGCAGGTCAAGAGACCCAGTACTTC. Its protein is CASKAGQETQYF. Combining the CDR3 with reference TRBV2 and TRBJ2-5 gives the whole variable domain EPEVTQTPSHQVTQMGQEVILRCVPISNHLYFYWYRQILGQKVEFLVSFYNNEISEKSEIFDDQFSVERPDGSNFTLKIRSTKLEDSAMYFCASKAGQETQYFGPGTRLLVL.

The chain couples TRBV14 to TRBJ1-6; possible D gene TRBD1, 5 bases. CDR1 is SGHDN and CDR2 is FVKESK in the germline V gene. Trimming stripped 2 bases from V and 3 bases from J, with 8 bases between. The CDR3 runs 15 residues. The CDR3 loop reads CASSQQGLYNSPLHF. The CDR3 DNA is TGTGCCAGCAGCCAACAGGGACTCTATAATTCACCCCTCCACTTT.

Turning to this clone: The same CDR3 also results from other DNA sequences found in this sample. The genes are TRBV7-9 and TRBJ1-3; possible D gene TRBD1, 6 bases. CDR3 length: 15 residues. The germline V and J ends were trimmed by 3 bases and 0 bases, with 9 bases remaining between them. The germline V gene has CDR1 SEHNR and CDR2 FQNEAQ (reference sequence). CDR3 sequence (DNA): TGTGCCAGCAGCTTTAACAGGGCCTCTGGAAACACCATATATTTT. It specifies CASSFNRASGNTIYF.

V gene TRBV19 combines with J gene TRBJ2-1; the D gene is possibly TRBD2 (6 bases). The germline gives CDR1 LNHDA, CDR2 SQIVND (reference sequence). The CDR3 contains 13 residues. The V gene lost 6 bases and the J gene lost 6 bases, with 12 bases spanning the gap. CDR3 coding DNA: TGTGCCAGTAGGGATCGGGGGAGCAATGAGCAGTTCTTC. Its protein is CASRDRGSNEQFF.

CDR3 nucleotides: TGTGCCAGCTCACCAAGTTCAGGAAAGGACACTGAAGCTTTCTTT. Amino acid sequence: CASSPSSGKDTEAFF. The chain couples TRBV18 to TRBJ1-1; the D is unclear. The CDR3 runs to 15 residues. Germline V gene lookup returns CDR1 KGHSH and CDR2 LQKENI. Deletions cut 2 bases from V and 3 bases from J, with 13 bases between. Using reference TRBV18 and TRBJ1-1 for the parts outside the CDR3, the full variable domain is NAGVMQNPRHLVRRRGQEARLRCSPMKGHSHVYWYRQLPEEGLKFMVYLQKENIIDESGMPKERFSAEFPKEGPSILRIQQVVRGDSAAYFCASSPSSGKDTEAFFGQGTRLTVV.

V and J are TRBV3-1 (or the pseudogene TRBV3-2) and TRBJ1-1; D unresolved. This CDR3 has 13 residues. Trimming stripped 2 bases from V and 4 bases from J, with 8 bases between. The V gene's germline CDR1 is LGHDT and CDR2 YNNKEL (reference sequence). In nucleotides, the CDR3 is TGTGCCAGCAGCCAATTATTCGGCACTGAAGCTTTCTTT. Translated: CASSQLFGTEAFF.

In its sample, this clone was seen many times. The V and J genes are TRBV6-1 and TRBJ1-3, with 8 nucleotides matching TRBD1. The CDR3 length is 16 residues. The V and J ends lost 4 bases and 3 bases, in that order; junction bases with no gene match: 8. Germline V CDR1 and CDR2: MNHNS, SASEGT. The CDR3 here is CASSGGTGSYGNTIYF. CDR3 DNA: TGTGCCAGCAGTGGGGGGACAGGAAGCTATGGAAACACCATATATTTT.

This clone was detected only a few times. V gene TRBV2 combines with J gene TRBJ2-6, with D perhaps TRBD1 (6 bases). Trimming stripped 4 bases from V and 2 bases from J, with 12 bases between. CDR3 length: 16 residues. The germline V gene encodes CDR1 SNHLY and CDR2 FYNNEI. The CDR3 sequence: CASSGTALAGANVLTF. The CDR3 bases are TGTGCCAGCAGTGGGACAGCTTTGGCTGGGGCCAACGTCCTGACTTTC.

V is TRBV5-1 and J is TRBJ1-2; tentatively, D is TRBD1 (6 bases). The CDR3 runs 14 residues. V lost 0 bases and J 5 bases, leaving 11 bases between the germline ends. Germline CDR1 SGHRS, CDR2 YFSETQ. The CDR3 sequence: CASSLGDNEYGYTF. The CDR3 DNA sequence: TGCGCCAGCAGCTTGGGGGACAACGAATATGGCTACACCTTC. The variable domain in full, with the rest retrieved from reference TRBV5-1 and TRBJ1-2, is KAGVTQTPRYLIKTRGQQVTLSCSPISGHRSVSWYQQTPGQGLQFLFEYFSETQRNKGNFPGRFSGRQFSNSRSEMNVSTLELGDSALYLCASSLGDNEYGYTFGSGTRLTVV.

The V and J genes are TRBV15 and TRBJ2-1; 7 bases are a match to TRBD1. The germline V gene has CDR1 LNHNV and CDR2 YYDKDF (reference sequence). The CDR3 loop spans 14 amino acids. Unmatched junction bases numbered 6, after V lost 5 bases and J lost 5 bases. The CDR3 is CATSFRQGNNEQFF. The CDR3 coding sequence is TGTGCCACCAGCTTCCGACAGGGAAACAATGAGCAGTTCTTC.

This clone is a singleton in its sample. This chain's CDR3 is CASSRGLAGTQFF. As DNA, the CDR3 is TGTGCCAGCAGTCGTGGACTAGCGGGGACCCAGTTCTTC. The V and J genes are TRBV4-2 and TRBJ2-1; 12 bases agree with TRBD2. The CDR3 loop spans 13 amino acids. Unmatched junction bases numbered 7, after V lost 6 bases and J lost 13 bases. Germline V gene lookup returns CDR1 LGHNA and CDR2 YNFKEQ.

The chain joins TRBV15 to TRBJ2-1; TRBD1 is a possible D gene (5 bases). The CDR3 runs 15 residues. The V gene's germline CDR1 is LNHNV and CDR2 YYDKDF (reference sequence). V lost 3 bases and J 2 bases, leaving 11 bases between the germline ends. CDR3 loop: CATSSPRVAYNEQFF. DNA of the CDR3: TGTGCCACCAGCAGTCCCAGGGTGGCCTACAATGAGCAGTTCTTC.

V gene TRBV29-1 combines with J gene TRBJ2-1; a possible D gene is TRBD1 (6 bases). The CDR3 totals 15 residues. Trimming cost V 4 bases and J 0 bases, with 13 bases left between them. Germline values: CDR1 SQVTM, CDR2 ANQGSEA. CDR3 nucleotide sequence: TGCAGCGTTGTAGGGGGACCCCGCTCCTACAATGAGCAGTTCTTC. This encodes CSVVGGPRSYNEQFF.

This chain connects TRBV5-1 to TRBJ1-5; no reliable D call. Trimming stripped 4 bases from V and 2 bases from J, with 10 bases between. The CDR3 contains 14 residues. CDR1 is SGHRS and CDR2 is YFSETQ in the germline V gene. CDR3 nucleotides: TGCGCCAGCAGCCCGGGGAGGGGCAATCAGCCCCAGCATTTT. Translated, it gives CASSPGRGNQPQHF. The whole variable domain, remainder taken from reference TRBV5-1 and TRBJ1-5, is KAGVTQTPRYLIKTRGQQVTLSCSPISGHRSVSWYQQTPGQGLQFLFEYFSETQRNKGNFPGRFSGRQFSNSRSEMNVSTLELGDSALYLCASSPGRGNQPQHFGDGTRLSIL.

This chain joins TRBV10-3 and TRBJ2-7, with 8 bases identical to TRBD1. Trimming at V came to 4 bases and at J to 3 bases, leaving 8 bases not matched to a gene. The CDR3 sequence is 15 residues long. Germline CDR1 reads ENHRY; CDR2 reads SYGVKD. CDR3 sequence reads: CAISGTGGNYYEQYF. In nucleotides, the CDR3 is TGTGCCATCAGTGGCACAGGGGGTAACTACTACGAGCAGTACTTC.

This rearrangement joins TRBV18 to TRBJ2-7; weak D call: TRBD1 (6 bases). Germline V CDR1 and CDR2: KGHSH, LQKENI. The CDR3 spans 14 residues. The V end lost 3 bases, the J end lost 6 bases, and 15 bases lay between the germline ends. CDR3 sequence reads: CASSPRQESSEQYF. As DNA, the CDR3 is TGTGCCAGCTCACCCAGACAGGAGTCGAGCGAGCAGTACTTC. The whole variable domain, filled in from reference TRBV18 and TRBJ2-7, reads NAGVMQNPRHLVRRRGQEARLRCSPMKGHSHVYWYRQLPEEGLKFMVYLQKENIIDESGMPKERFSAEFPKEGPSILRIQQVVRGDSAAYFCASSPRQESSEQYFGPGTRLTVT.

The chain couples TRBV14 to TRBJ2-7; D uncertain. The V end lost 4 bases, the J end lost 4 bases, and 8 bases lay between the germline ends. CDR3 size: 12 residues. The germline V gene encodes CDR1 SGHDN and CDR2 FVKESK. CDR3 bases: TGTGCCAGCAGCCCACAAAGTTACGAGCAGTACTTC. The encoded protein is CASSPQSYEQYF.